This is a list of T cell receptor beta chains from one sample in a study of CD8 T cells in ankylosing spondylitis. TCRdb re-derived calls from the 5' RACE reads in MiXCR, one entry per CDR3 protein. The sample yields approximately 140,000 distinct CDR3 sequences, about 42% seen once. The sequenced sample consisted of synovial fluid, either unsorted or a sorted T cell fraction (not recorded which). Receptors were obtained from a male donor with ankylosing spondylitis. Each CDR3 is given with its conserved first and last residue. A D gene is named only where the DNA matches it firmly. The size entry is marked missing in some rows and otherwise reads once, few, many or a size class.

>NA|NA|TRBV6-5|TRBJ2-6
TGTGCCAGCAGTTCCATCATCCTGGGTGGATGCTCTGGGGCCAACGTCCTGACTTTC
CASSSIILGGCSGANVLTF
>NA|NA|TRBV20-1|TRBJ2-2
TGCAGTGCCGAAGGGGGAAACACCGGGGAGCTGTTTTTT
CSAEGGNTGELFF
>NA|few|TRBV5-6|TRBJ2-7
TGTGCCAGCAGCCCCCGTGGCAGCCCCTACGAGCAGTACTTC
CASSPRGSPYEQYF
>NA|NA|TRBV10-3|TRBJ2-7
TGTGCCATTGCCGTAGGACAGCGATACGAGCAGTACTTC
CAIAVGQRYEQYF
>TRBD2|few|TRBV20-1|TRBJ2-7
TGCAGTGCTAGTGATCCACCCGGGACTATCCTATACGAGCAGTACTTC
CSASDPPGTILYEQYF
>NA|NA|TRBV28|TRBJ2-7
TGTGCCAGCAGTTCTTTAGTTGGCACCTACGAGCAGTACTTC
CASSSLVGTYEQYF
>NA|few|TRBV20-1|TRBJ2-7
TGCAGTGCTAGTCGCAGGGAAAAATGGTCCCTCTACGAGCAGTACTTC
CSASRREKWSLYEQYF
>NA|NA|TRBV27|TRBJ1-2
TGTGCCAGCAGTTCCTGGGTCCTTAACTATGGCTACACCTTC
CASSSWVLNYGYTF
>TRBD1|few|TRBV6-1|TRBJ2-1
TGTGCCAGCACCTGGGACAGGAACTACAATGAGCAGTTCTTC
CASTWDRNYNEQFF
>NA|NA|TRBV10-2|TRBJ1-2
TGCGCCAGCAACAAACGGGGGTATGGCTACACCTTC
CASNKRGYGYTF
>NA|NA|TRBV9|TRBJ1-2
TGTGCCAGCAGCGTATATCCGTGGGTTACCTATGGCTACACCTTC
CASSVYPWVTYGYTF
>NA|NA|TRBV7-6|TRBJ1-4
TGTGCCAGCAGCTTATTCGGTAATCGTAATGAAAAACTGTTTTTT
CASSLFGNRNEKLFF
>NA|NA|TRBV2|TRBJ1-5
TGTGCCAGCAAGGGCAACGTTTATAGCAATCAGCCCCAGCATTTT
CASKGNVYSNQPQHF
>TRBD2|NA|TRBV4-3|TRBJ2-2
TGCGCCAGCAGCCAAGAGACCTGGCGGGAGGGCACCGGGGAGCTGTTTTTT
CASSQETWREGTGELFF
>NA|NA|TRBV6-4|TRBJ2-1
TGTGCCAGCAGTGACGGAGGGGCGCGTGGGCAGTTCTTC
CASSDGGARGQFF
>NA|NA|TRBV5-1|TRBJ1-1
TGCGCCAGCAGCTTTCGGGCGGCCCAAACTGAAGCTTTCTTT
CASSFRAAQTEAFF
>TRBD1|once|TRBV11-1|TRBJ1-2
TGTGCCAGCAGCCCGAAGACAGGGGCCCAGTACCATCCCAGTTTTAACTATGGCTACACCTTC
CASSPKTGAQYHPSFNYGYTF
>TRBD2|few|TRBV7-9|TRBJ2-1
TGTGCCAGCAGCAAGAACCTAGCGGGAGTGTACTACAATGAGCAGTTCTTC
CASSKNLAGVYYNEQFF
>TRBD2|NA|TRBV20-1|TRBJ2-1
TGCAGTGCTGATCATTCAACGGGACTAGCCCATGAGCAGTTCTTC
CSADHSTGLAHEQFF
>NA|NA|TRBV4-1|TRBJ2-7
TGCGCCAGCAGCCAAGATTCCTGGGACAACCACTACGAGCAGTACTTC
CASSQDSWDNHYEQYF
>NA|few|TRBV20-1|TRBJ1-6
TGCAGTGCTAGAGATGACCGAAAAAGTAATTCACCCCTCCACTTT
CSARDDRKSNSPLHF
>NA|NA|TRBV2|TRBJ1-1
TGTGCCAGCAGCAGGGATGCGGACACTGAAGCTTTCTTT
CASSRDADTEAFF
>NA|few|TRBV9|TRBJ2-3
TGTGCCAGCAGCGTAGGAGAGGGGGGGCGCACAGATACGCAGTATTTT
CASSVGEGGRTDTQYF
>NA|NA|TRBV9|TRBJ2-1
TGTGCCAGCAGCGTAAGGCAGGGTCGGTGGAATGAGCAGTTCTTC
CASSVRQGRWNEQFF
>NA|NA|TRBV12-3/TRBV12-4|TRBJ1-1
TGTGCCAGCAGGGACTCGGACAGTCGAAATACTGAAGCTTTCTTT
CASRDSDSRNTEAFF
>TRBD2|many|TRBV7-6|TRBJ2-2
TGTGCCAGCAGCCCACTAGCGGGGCACCCGAAGAACGGGGAGCTGTTTTTT
CASSPLAGHPKNGELFF
>NA|NA|TRBV6-6|TRBJ1-1
TGTGCCAGCAGTTGGACCGGGGCCTATGAAGCTTTCTTT
CASSWTGAYEAFF
>NA|NA|TRBV28|TRBJ2-7
TGTGCCAGCAGCGTTGACAGAAGAGGCTACGAGCAGTACTTC
CASSVDRRGYEQYF
>TRBD2|NA|TRBV4-3|TRBJ2-7
TGCGCCAGCAGCCAAGATTGGCTAGCGGGAATCTACGAGCAGTACTTC
CASSQDWLAGIYEQYF
>NA|NA|TRBV12-3/TRBV12-4|TRBJ1-5
TGTGCCAGCAGCCAGAGGCTGTGGGACGGTCAGCCCCAGCATTTT
CASSQRLWDGQPQHF
>TRBD1|few|TRBV7-6|TRBJ1-2
TGTGCCAGCAGCTATACCGGGACAGGGGGATTCCGGGGCTACACCTTC
CASSYTGTGGFRGYTF
>NA|NA|TRBV11-1|TRBJ1-1
TGTGCCAGCAGCTTCCCCCCGTGGATGGCTGCTGGGGGCACTGAAGCTTTCTTT
CASSFPPWMAAGGTEAFF
>NA|NA|TRBV9|TRBJ1-4
TGTGCCAGCAGCGTAGGGTCACATGAAAAACTGTTTTTT
CASSVGSHEKLFF
>NA|few|TRBV6-2/TRBV6-3|TRBJ1-5
TGTGCCAGCAGTTACTCACTCCGGCAGCCCCAGCATTTT
CASSYSLRQPQHF
>TRBD1|few|TRBV4-2|TRBJ2-4
TGTGCCAGCAGCCAAGGAGGACAGGAACTGAACATTCAGTACTTC
CASSQGGQELNIQYF
>NA|NA|TRBV11-3|TRBJ2-1
TGTGCCAGCAGCTTCCGGGGCCTCTTTTACAATGAGCAGTTCTTC
CASSFRGLFYNEQFF
>TRBD2|once|TRBV12-3/TRBV12-4|TRBJ2-7
TGTGCCAGCAGTTTTAGTTCTAGCGGGTGGTACGAGCAGTACTTC
CASSFSSSGWYEQYF
>NA|NA|TRBV11-1|TRBJ1-2
TGTGCCAGCAGCTTAACTGCGGATATTGGTGGTAGGGACTATGGCTACACCTTC
CASSLTADIGGRDYGYTF
>NA|few|TRBV9|TRBJ1-1
TGTGCCAGCAGCCCCGGGACACCGAACACTGAAGCTTTCTTT
CASSPGTPNTEAFF
>TRBD2|many|TRBV2|TRBJ2-5
TGTGCCAGCAACTACCTTGGGGGCGGGGGGCACCAAGAGACCCAGTACTTC
CASNYLGGGGHQETQYF
>NA|NA|TRBV15|TRBJ2-1
TGTGCCACCAGCAGAGGGCCGGGACCCTCCTACAATGAGCAGTTCTTC
CATSRGPGPSYNEQFF
>NA|NA|TRBV10-3|TRBJ2-1
TGTGCCATCAGTGGGAAGCGGCGCACCAATGAGCAGTTCTTC
CAISGKRRTNEQFF
>TRBD1|few|TRBV29-1|TRBJ1-2
TGCAGCGTTGAAGAGGGGGACAGGGGGCCCGGCTACACCTTC
CSVEEGDRGPGYTF
>NA|NA|TRBV7-9|TRBJ2-7
TGTGCCAGCAGCCCCCCGCGACAGCCGCCCTACGAGCAGTACTTC
CASSPPRQPPYEQYF
>NA|many|TRBV27|TRBJ2-7
TGTGCCAGCCACAGGGGGGGTAGCTCCTACGAGCAGTACTTC
CASHRGGSSYEQYF
>NA|NA|TRBV5-1|TRBJ1-2
TGCGCCAGCAGCTTTCCGGGCACCGCTAACTATGGCTACACCTTC
CASSFPGTANYGYTF
>TRBD1|NA|TRBV27|TRBJ1-2
TGTGCCAGCAGTCCCCAGCTGACAGGGGCGGGTGGTGGCTACACCTTC
CASSPQLTGAGGGYTF
>NA|NA|TRBV12-3/TRBV12-4|TRBJ2-2
TGTGCCAGCAGGTCCTTGGGCACCGGGGAGCTGTTTTTT
CASRSLGTGELFF
>NA|NA|TRBV4-3|TRBJ2-7
TGCGCCAGCAGCCAAGGCCCAAAACAGTTCTACGAGCAGTACTTC
CASSQGPKQFYEQYF
>TRBD1|few|TRBV7-2|TRBJ2-1
TGTGCCACCAGCTCCTCGGACAGGGGTTTGGGCAATGAGCAGTTCTTC
CATSSSDRGLGNEQFF